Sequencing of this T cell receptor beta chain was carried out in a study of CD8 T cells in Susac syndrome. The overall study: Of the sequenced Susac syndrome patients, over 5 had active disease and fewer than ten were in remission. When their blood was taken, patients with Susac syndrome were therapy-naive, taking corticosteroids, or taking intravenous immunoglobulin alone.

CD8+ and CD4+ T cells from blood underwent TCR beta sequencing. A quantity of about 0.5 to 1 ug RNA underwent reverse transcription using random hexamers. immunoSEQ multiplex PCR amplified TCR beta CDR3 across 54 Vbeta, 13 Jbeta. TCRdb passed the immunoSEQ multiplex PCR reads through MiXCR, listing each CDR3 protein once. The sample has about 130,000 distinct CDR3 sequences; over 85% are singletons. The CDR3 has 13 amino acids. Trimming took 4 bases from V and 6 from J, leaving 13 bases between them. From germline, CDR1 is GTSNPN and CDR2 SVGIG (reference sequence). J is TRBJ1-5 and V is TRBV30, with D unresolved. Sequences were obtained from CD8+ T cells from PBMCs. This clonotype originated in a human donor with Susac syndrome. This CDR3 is CAWTPEATQPQHF. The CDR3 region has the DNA TGTGCCTGGACTCCTGAGGCAACTCAGCCCCAGCATTTT. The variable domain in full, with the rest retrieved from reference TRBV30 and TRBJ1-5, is SQTIHQWPATLVQPVGSPLSLECTVEGTSNPNLYWYRQAAGRGLQLLFYSVGIGQISSEVPQNLSASRPQDRQFILSSKKLLLSDSGFYLCAWTPEATQPQHFGDGTRLSIL.